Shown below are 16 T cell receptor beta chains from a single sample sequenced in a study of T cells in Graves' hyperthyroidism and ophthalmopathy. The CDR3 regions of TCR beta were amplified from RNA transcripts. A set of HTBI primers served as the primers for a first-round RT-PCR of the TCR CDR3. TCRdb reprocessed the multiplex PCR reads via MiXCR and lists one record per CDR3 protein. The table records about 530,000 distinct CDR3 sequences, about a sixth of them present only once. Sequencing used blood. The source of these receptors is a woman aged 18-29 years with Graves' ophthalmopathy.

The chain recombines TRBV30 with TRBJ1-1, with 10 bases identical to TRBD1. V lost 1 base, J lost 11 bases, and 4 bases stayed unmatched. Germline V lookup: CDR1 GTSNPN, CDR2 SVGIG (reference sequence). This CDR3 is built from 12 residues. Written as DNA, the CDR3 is TGTGCCTGGAGTGCCGGGACAGGGGAGGCTTTCTTT. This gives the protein CAWSAGTGEAFF.

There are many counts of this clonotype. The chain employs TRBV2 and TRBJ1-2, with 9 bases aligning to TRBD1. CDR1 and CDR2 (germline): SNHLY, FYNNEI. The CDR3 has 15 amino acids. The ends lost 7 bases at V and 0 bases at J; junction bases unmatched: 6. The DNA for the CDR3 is TGTGCCAGCACAACAGGGGGCCGAGCTAACTATGGCTACACCTTC. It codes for CASTTGGRANYGYTF.

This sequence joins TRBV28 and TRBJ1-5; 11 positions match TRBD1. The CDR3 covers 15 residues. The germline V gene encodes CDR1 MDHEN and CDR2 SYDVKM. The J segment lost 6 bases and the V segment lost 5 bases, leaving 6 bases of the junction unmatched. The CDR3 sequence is CASSRDRGFSQPQHF. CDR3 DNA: TGTGCCAGCAGTCGGGACAGGGGGTTCTCTCAGCCCCAGCATTTT.

This CDR3 reads CASSHPGELFF. As DNA, the CDR3 is TGTGCCAGCAGTCATCCCGGGGAGCTGTTTTTT. The gene calls are TRBV12-3 or TRBV12-4 and TRBJ2-2, with D unclear. This CDR3 has 11 amino acids. Deletions cut 5 bases from V and 6 bases from J, with 4 bases between.

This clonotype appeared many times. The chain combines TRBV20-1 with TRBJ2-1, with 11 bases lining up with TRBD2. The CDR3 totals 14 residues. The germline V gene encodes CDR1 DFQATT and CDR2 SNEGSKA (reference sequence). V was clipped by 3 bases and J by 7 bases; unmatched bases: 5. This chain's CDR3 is CSARTSGILNEQFF. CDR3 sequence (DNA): TGCAGTGCTAGGACTAGCGGGATTTTGAATGAGCAGTTCTTC.

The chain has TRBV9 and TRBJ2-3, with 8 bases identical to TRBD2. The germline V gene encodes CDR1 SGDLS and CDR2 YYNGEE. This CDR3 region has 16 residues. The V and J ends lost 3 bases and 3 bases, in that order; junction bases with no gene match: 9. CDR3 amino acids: CASSAGVSGTTDTQYF. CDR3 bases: TGTGCCAGCAGCGCCGGGGTTAGCGGGACAACAGATACGCAGTATTTT. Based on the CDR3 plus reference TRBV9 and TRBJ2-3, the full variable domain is DSGVTQTPKHLITATGQRVTLRCSPRSGDLSVYWYQQSLDQGLQFLIQYYNGEERAKGNILERFSAQQFPDLHSELNLSSLELGDSALYFCASSAGVSGTTDTQYFGPGTRLTVL.

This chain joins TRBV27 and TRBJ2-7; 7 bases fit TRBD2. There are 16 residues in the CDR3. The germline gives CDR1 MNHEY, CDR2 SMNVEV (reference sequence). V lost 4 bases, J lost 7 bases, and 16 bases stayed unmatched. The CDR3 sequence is CASSYRDGGSPGEQYF. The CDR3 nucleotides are TGTGCCAGCAGTTACCGGGACGGCGGGAGCCCGGGGGAGCAGTACTTC.

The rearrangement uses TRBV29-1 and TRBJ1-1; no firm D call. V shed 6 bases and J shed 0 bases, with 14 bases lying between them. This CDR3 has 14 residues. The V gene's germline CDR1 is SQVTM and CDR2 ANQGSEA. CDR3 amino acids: CSVRRRSMNTEAFF. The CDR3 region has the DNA TGCAGCGTGAGGCGACGAAGTATGAACACTGAAGCTTTCTTT. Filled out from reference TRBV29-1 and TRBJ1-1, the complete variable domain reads SAVISQKPSRDICQRGTSLTIQCQVDSQVTMMFWYRQQPGQSLTLIATANQGSEATYESGFVIDKFPISRPNLTFSTLTVSNMSPEDSSIYLCSVRRRSMNTEAFFGQGTRLTVV.

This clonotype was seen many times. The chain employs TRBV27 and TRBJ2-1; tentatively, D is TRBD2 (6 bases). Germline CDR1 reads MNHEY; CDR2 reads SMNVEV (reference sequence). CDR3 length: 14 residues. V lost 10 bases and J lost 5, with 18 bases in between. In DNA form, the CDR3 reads TGTGCCACCTCCGGCGGGATAGTCCACAATGAGCAGTTCTTC. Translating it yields CATSGGIVHNEQFF.

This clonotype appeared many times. CDR3 bases: TGCAGTGCTAGGACCGGGACTAGCGATATCAATGAGCAGTTCTTC. Amino acid sequence: CSARTGTSDINEQFF. This chain connects TRBV20-1 to TRBJ2-1; 10 bases are shared with TRBD2. This CDR3 is 15 amino acids long. The V gene's germline CDR1 is DFQATT and CDR2 SNEGSKA (reference sequence). Trimming at V came to 3 bases and at J to 6 bases, leaving 8 bases not matched to a gene.

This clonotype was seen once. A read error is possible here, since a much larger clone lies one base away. As DNA, the CDR3 is TGCAGCGTTGCCATTTCCTACGGGCAGTACTTC. This sequence encodes CSVAISYGQYF. The rearrangement links TRBV29-1 to TRBJ2-7; D is undetermined. The CDR3 is 11 residues long. Germline values: CDR1 SQVTM, CDR2 ANQGSEA.

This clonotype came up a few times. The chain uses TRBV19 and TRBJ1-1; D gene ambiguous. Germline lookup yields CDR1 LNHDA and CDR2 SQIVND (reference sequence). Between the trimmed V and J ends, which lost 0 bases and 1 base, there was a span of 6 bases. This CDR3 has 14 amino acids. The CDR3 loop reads CASSIEVRNTEAFF. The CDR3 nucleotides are TGTGCCAGTAGTATAGAAGTCAGGAACACTGAAGCTTTCTTT.

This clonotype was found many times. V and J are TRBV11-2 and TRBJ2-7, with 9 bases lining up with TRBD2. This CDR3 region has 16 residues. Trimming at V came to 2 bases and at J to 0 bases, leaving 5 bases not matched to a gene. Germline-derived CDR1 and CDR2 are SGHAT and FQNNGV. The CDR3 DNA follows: TGTGCCAGCAGCTTAAAGTTAGCGGGAGTCTCCTACGAGCAGTACTTC. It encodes CASSLKLAGVSYEQYF.

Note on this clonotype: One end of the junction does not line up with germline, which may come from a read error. CDR3 amino acids: CASSRGQGAHGYTF. In DNA form, the CDR3 reads TGCGCCAGCAGCCGGGGACAGGGGGCTCATGGCTACACCTTC. The J gene is TRBJ1-2, the V gene TRBV11-2; 12 bases match TRBD1. Germline lookup yields CDR1 SGHAT and CDR2 FQNNGV. This CDR3 is built from 14 residues.

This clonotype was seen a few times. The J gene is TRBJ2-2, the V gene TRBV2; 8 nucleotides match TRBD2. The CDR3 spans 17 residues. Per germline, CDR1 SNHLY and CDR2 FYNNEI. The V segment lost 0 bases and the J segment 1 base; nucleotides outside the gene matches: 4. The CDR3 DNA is TGTGCCAGCAGTGAAGCGCGTACTAGCGGGAACACCGGGGAGCTGTTTTTT. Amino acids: CASSEARTSGNTGELFF.

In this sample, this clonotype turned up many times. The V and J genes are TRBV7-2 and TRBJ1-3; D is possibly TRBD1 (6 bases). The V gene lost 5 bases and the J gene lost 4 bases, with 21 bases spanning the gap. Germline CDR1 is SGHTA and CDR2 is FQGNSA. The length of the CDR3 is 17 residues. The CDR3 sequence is CASSPRVQGGSGNTIYF. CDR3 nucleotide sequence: TGTGCCAGCAGCCCCAGAGTACAGGGAGGTTCCGGAAACACCATATATTTT.